A selection of T cell receptor beta chains follows, all from one sample in a study of regulatory T cells in long-lasting Graves disease. TCRdb reprocessed the multiplex PCR reads with MiXCR, giving one entry per CDR3 protein. The profile covers about 660,000 distinct CDR3 sequences, with around 30% appearing a single time and around 42% taken by the ten largest. Sequenced here: peripheral blood mononuclear cells (PBMCs), sampled when the disease was refractory, from a patient treated with antithyroid drugs. Every receptor here comes from a female donor with Graves disease. Both conserved end residues are part of each CDR3. Size tells how often a clone was seen (once, few, many) or the class of an expanded clone, and some rows leave it out.

J gene: TRBJ2-5
clone size: few
V gene: TRBV30
CDR3 protein: CAWRGVGETQYF

J gene: TRBJ1-1
clone size: many
V gene: TRBV7-2
CDR3 protein: CASSLVAQNTEAFF

J gene: TRBJ1-2
clone size: few
V gene: TRBV18
CDR3 protein: CASSPPDTDGYTF

J gene: TRBJ2-7
clone size: few
V gene: TRBV12-3/TRBV12-4
CDR3 protein: CASIRGRGNYEQYF

J gene: TRBJ1-4
clone size: many
V gene: TRBV12-3/TRBV12-4
CDR3 protein: CASSLAGTEKLFF

J gene: TRBJ1-3
clone size: .
V gene: TRBV7-2
CDR3 protein: CASEGYGGNTIYF

J gene: TRBJ2-7
clone size: few
V gene: TRBV30
CDR3 protein: CAWSPFSGEQYF

J gene: TRBJ1-3
clone size: few
V gene: TRBV30
CDR3 protein: CAWRPGGNTIYF

J gene: TRBJ2-1
clone size: few
V gene: TRBV11-2
CDR3 protein: CASSLISGLAGANNEQFF

J gene: TRBJ1-1
clone size: .
V gene: TRBV29-1
CDR3 protein: CSVDMNTEAFF

J gene: TRBJ1-2
clone size: .
V gene: TRBV13
CDR3 protein: CASSSSTGANYGYTF

J gene: TRBJ1-4
clone size: .
V gene: TRBV29-1
CDR3 protein: CSFGTAPNEKLFF

J gene: TRBJ1-5
clone size: .
V gene: TRBV6-1
CDR3 protein: CASNIGTGGPQPQHF

J gene: TRBJ2-1
clone size: .
V gene: TRBV10-2
CDR3 protein: CASSLTTSGRANEQFF

J gene: TRBJ1-5
clone size: .
V gene: TRBV12-3/TRBV12-4
CDR3 protein: CASSFRTDNQPQHF

J gene: TRBJ1-1
clone size: few
V gene: TRBV30
CDR3 protein: CAWRNRVPNTEAFF

J gene: TRBJ1-5
clone size: few
V gene: TRBV9
CDR3 protein: CASSVDGETGTQHF

J gene: TRBJ2-7
clone size: .
V gene: TRBV25-1
CDR3 protein: CASSSPGSRPLYF

J gene: TRBJ2-7
clone size: few
V gene: TRBV10-3
CDR3 protein: CAIRPRLAGFSYEQYF

J gene: TRBJ1-2
clone size: few
V gene: TRBV29-1
CDR3 protein: CSVNRRDYGYTF